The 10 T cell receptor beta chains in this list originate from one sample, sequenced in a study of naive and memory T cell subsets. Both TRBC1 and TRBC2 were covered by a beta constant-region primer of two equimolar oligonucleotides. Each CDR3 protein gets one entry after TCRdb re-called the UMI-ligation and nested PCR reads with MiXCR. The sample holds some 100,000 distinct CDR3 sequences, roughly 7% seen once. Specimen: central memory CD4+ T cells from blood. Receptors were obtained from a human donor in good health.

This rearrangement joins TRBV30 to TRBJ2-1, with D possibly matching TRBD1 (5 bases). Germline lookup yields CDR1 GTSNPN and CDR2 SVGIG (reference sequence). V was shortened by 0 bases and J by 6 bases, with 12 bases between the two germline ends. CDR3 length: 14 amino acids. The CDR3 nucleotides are TGTGCCTGGAGTGTAATTGGGGCCACCAATGAGCAGTTCTTC. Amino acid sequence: CAWSVIGATNEQFF.

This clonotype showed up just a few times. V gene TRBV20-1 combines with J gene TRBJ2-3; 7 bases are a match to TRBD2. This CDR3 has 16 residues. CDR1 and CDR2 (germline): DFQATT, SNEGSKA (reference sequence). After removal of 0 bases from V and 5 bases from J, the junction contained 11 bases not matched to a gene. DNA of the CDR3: TGCAGTGCTAGAGACGTAGTAAGCGGGAAGGGAGATACGCAGTATTTT. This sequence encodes CSARDVVSGKGDTQYF.

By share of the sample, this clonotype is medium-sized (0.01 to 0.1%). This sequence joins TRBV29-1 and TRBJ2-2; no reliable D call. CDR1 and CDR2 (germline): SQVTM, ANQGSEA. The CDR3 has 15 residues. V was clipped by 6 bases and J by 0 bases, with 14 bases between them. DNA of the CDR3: TGCAGCGTCCCAGGTCGGTTTTCGAACACCGGGGAGCTGTTTTTT. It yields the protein CSVPGRFSNTGELFF.

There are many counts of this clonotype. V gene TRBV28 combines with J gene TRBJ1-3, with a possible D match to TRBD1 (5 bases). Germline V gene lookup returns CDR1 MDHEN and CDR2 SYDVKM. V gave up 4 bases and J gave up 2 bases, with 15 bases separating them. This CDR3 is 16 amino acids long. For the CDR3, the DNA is TGTGCCAGCAGTTATGGGACCGCCAGGGCTGGAAACACCATATATTTT. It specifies CASSYGTARAGNTIYF.

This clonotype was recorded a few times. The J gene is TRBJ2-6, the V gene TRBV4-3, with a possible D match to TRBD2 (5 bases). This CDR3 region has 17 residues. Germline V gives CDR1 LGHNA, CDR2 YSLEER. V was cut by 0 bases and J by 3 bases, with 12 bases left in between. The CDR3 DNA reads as TGCGCCAGCAGCCAAGAAGGCGGCGGAGGTGGGGCCAACGTCCTGACTTTC. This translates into CASSQEGGGGGANVLTF.

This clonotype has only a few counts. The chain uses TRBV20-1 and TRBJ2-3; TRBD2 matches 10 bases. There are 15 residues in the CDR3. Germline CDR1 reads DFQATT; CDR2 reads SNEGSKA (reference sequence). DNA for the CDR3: TGCAGAGTTAGCGGGGGGCTGTCTAGCACAGATACGCAGTATTTT. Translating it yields CRVSGGLSSTDTQYF.

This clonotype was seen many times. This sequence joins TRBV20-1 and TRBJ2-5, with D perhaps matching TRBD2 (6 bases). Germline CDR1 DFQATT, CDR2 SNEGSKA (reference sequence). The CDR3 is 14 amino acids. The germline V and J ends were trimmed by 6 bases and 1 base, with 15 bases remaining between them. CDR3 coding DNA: TGCAGTGCAAATCCTCGGGAGAGCCAAGAGACCCAGTACTTC. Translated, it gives CSANPRESQETQYF.

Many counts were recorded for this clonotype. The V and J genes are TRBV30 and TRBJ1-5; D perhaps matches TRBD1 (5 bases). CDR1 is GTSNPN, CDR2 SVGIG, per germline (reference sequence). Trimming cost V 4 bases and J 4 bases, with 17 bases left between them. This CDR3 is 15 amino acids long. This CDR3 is CAWTANSKGNQPQHF. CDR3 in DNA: TGTGCCTGGACAGCGAATTCAAAGGGGAATCAGCCCCAGCATTTT. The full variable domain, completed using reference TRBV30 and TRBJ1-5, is SQTIHQWPATLVQPVGSPLSLECTVEGTSNPNLYWYRQAAGRGLQLLFYSVGIGQISSEVPQNLSASRPQDRQFILSSKKLLLSDSGFYLCAWTANSKGNQPQHFGDGTRLSIL.

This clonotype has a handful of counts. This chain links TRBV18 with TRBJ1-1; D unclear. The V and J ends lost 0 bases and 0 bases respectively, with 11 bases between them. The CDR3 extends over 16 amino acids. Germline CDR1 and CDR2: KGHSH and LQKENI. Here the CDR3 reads CASSPPGRELNTEAFF. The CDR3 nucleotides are TGTGCCAGCTCACCACCGGGAAGGGAATTGAACACTGAAGCTTTCTTT.

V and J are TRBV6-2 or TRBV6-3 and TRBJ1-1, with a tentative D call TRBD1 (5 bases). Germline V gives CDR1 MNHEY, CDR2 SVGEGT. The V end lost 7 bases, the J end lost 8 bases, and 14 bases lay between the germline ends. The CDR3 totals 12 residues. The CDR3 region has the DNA TGTGCCAGCACCGCAGGGCCTAAGGAAGCTTTCTTT. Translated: CASTAGPKEAFF.